This TCR beta chain stems from a study of cytomegalovirus exposure and HLA in healthy donors. Study context: The use of the same platform for the approximately 130 validation repertoires and the roughly 700 first-cohort repertoires was reported by a later analysis.

Overall study results and limits: The authors enumerated roughly 180 TCR beta chains as linked to cytomegalovirus. For cytomegalovirus status, the classifier reportedly gave diagnoses with high specificity and sensitivity.

Profiling relied on immunoSEQ multiplex PCR, and the TCRdb table lists in-frame clones only, not all of them. The table shows 80,000 to 95,000 clones, with approximately 96% occurring only once. The germline CDR1 and CDR2 sequences are MDHEN and SYDVKM. Trimming stripped 5 bases from V and 6 bases from J, with 16 bases between. The CDR3 runs to 14 residues. Remarks on this clone: Its antigen is still unknown.

The specimen sequenced was PBMCs. The sequence came from a woman aged 18 to 35 in good health and CMV-seronegative. V usage is TRBV28 and J usage is TRBJ1-2; maybe TRBD1 (6 bases). The DNA for the CDR3 is TGTGCCAGCAGTGTAGGGGGGGGCCTCAATGGCTACACCTTC. Amino acid sequence: CASSVGGGLNGYTF.